This T cell receptor (beta chain) was retrieved from a study of shared T cell receptors in the human thymus. Produced via immunoSEQ multiplex PCR; TCRdb's table is partial and in-frame only. The sample lists more than 300,000 clones, approximately 95% occurring once. The sample comprised thymocytes. The clonotype was recovered from a human donor.

The CDR3: CASSLVGDRVLNEQFF. The CDR3, as DNA: TGTGCCAGCAGCCTGGTAGGGGACAGGGTTTTGAATGAGCAGTTCTTC. This chain joins TRBV5-6 and TRBJ2-1; 9 nucleotides agree with TRBD1. The J segment lost 7 bases and the V segment lost 4 bases, leaving 12 bases of the junction unmatched. Per germline, CDR1 SGHDT and CDR2 YYEEEE. CDR3 length: 16 residues.